Below are 24 T cell receptor beta chains sequenced from a single sample in a study of cytomegalovirus exposure and HLA in healthy donors (TCRdb year 2017). Receptors were amplified or captured by the immunoSEQ multiplex PCR assay. A mixture of 60 forward primers for TCR Vbeta segments and 13 reverse primers for TCR Jbeta segments was used in the multiplex PCR. What TCRdb holds here is the immuneACCESS table cut down to in-frame rearrangements. Part of the clones is not present; checked against another copy, under half of the missing clones reflect an unresolved V gene, and the others are unexplained. The sample yields roughly 120,000 clones; around 79% were counted once. The top ten constitute about 3.5% of the sample. Input material: PBMCs. These TCRs come from a woman aged 30 to 39 in good health and CMV-seropositive.

CDR3 sequence reads: CASSLKGPRDREIEGRREQYF. CDR3 bases: TGCGCCAGCAGCCTCAAAGGTCCCCGGGACAGGGAGATTGAGGGCCGGCGCGAGCAGTACTTC. The chain is built from TRBV4-3 and TRBJ2-7; 9 nucleotides line up with TRBD1. This CDR3 spans 21 amino acids. V shed 4 bases and J 6 bases; nucleotides not matched to a gene: 28. CDR1 and CDR2 (germline): LGHNA, YSLEER.

The chain has TRBV6-5 and TRBJ1-2, with D perhaps TRBD1 (5 bases). The CDR3 runs to 15 residues. The germline gives CDR1 MNHEY, CDR2 SVGAGI. Deletions cut 6 bases from V and 7 bases from J, with 21 bases between. The CDR3 nucleotides are TGTGCCAGCAGGACGTCGGGGGGGGAATTTGGTGGCTACACCTTC. Its protein product is CASRTSGGEFGGYTF.

This rearrangement joins TRBV6-1 to TRBJ2-3; D is possibly TRBD1 (6 bases). V lost 6 bases and J 0 bases, leaving 13 bases between the germline ends. The CDR3 loop spans 15 amino acids. Germline V gene sequence: CDR1 MNHNS, CDR2 SASEGT. The CDR3: CASSRDIMSTDTQYF. DNA of the CDR3: TGTGCCAGCAGCCGGGACATCATGAGCACAGATACGCAGTATTTT.

The chain combines TRBV18 with TRBJ2-1; weak D call: TRBD1 (6 bases). Looked up from germline, CDR1 is KGHSH and CDR2 is LQKENI. CDR3 length: 13 residues. V was cut by 0 bases and J by 7 bases, with 7 bases left in between. CDR3 region: CASSPPRGNEQFF. The CDR3 DNA is TGTGCCAGCTCACCACCGAGGGGGAATGAGCAGTTCTTC.

This clone was observed a few times. The chain's CDR3 is CSVRMGPDTQYF. The CDR3, as DNA: TGCAGCGTAAGGATGGGCCCAGATACGCAGTATTTT. The genes are TRBV29-1 and TRBJ2-3, with no clear D. CDR1 is SQVTM, CDR2 ANQGSEA, per germline. V lost 6 bases, J lost 4 bases, and 11 bases lay in between. This CDR3 is built from 12 residues.

The genes are TRBV6-1 and TRBJ2-3; perhaps TRBD2 as D (6 bases). Germline V gene sequence: CDR1 MNHNS, CDR2 SASEGT. V lost 4 bases and J lost 6, with 20 bases in between. The CDR3 contains 16 residues. CDR3 protein: CASSAMTLGAGDTQYF. CDR3 nucleotides: TGTGCCAGCAGTGCCATGACCCTAGGGGCGGGGGATACGCAGTATTTT.

The chain uses TRBV10-3 and TRBJ1-2, with a weak D call TRBD1 (6 bases). This CDR3 is 13 amino acids long. CDR1 is ENHRY, CDR2 SYGVKD, per germline. The ends were cut back, 7 bases at V and 7 bases at J, with 16 bases in the middle. CDR3 DNA sequence: TGTGCCATCACCCTTTACAGGGAAGGTGGCTACACCTTC. Residues: CAITLYREGGYTF.

The chain has TRBV7-9 and TRBJ1-2; unclear D gene. This CDR3 contains 14 residues. The germline CDR1 and CDR2 sequences are SEHNR and FQNEAQ (reference sequence). V lost 2 bases, J lost 1 base, and 8 bases lay in between. In DNA, the CDR3 is TGTGCCAGCAGCTTATTCCGGGATAACTATGGCTACACCTTC. Translating it yields CASSLFRDNYGYTF.

This clone was observed once. The chain employs TRBV30 and TRBJ1-4; D unclear. The V and J ends lost 3 bases and 0 bases respectively, with 8 bases between them. Germline V CDR1 and CDR2: GTSNPN, SVGIG (reference sequence). The CDR3 length is 14 residues. In DNA, the CDR3 is TGTGCCTGGAGGCGGCGCACAACTAATGAAAAACTGTTTTTT. Protein: CAWRRRTTNEKLFF.

The rearrangement links TRBV7-9 to TRBJ2-5, with D perhaps matching TRBD2 (7 bases). Germline V gene lookup returns CDR1 SEHNR and CDR2 FQNEAQ (reference sequence). This CDR3 contains 13 residues. The V and J ends lost 6 bases and 5 bases respectively, with 13 bases between them. DNA for the CDR3: TGTGCCAGCAGAATAGGGGGGGCGGAGACCCAGTACTTC. This translates into CASRIGGAETQYF.

The chain joins TRBV9 to TRBJ2-7; D perhaps matches TRBD1 (6 bases). The CDR3 totals 18 residues. V was pared by 1 base and J by 2 bases, with 22 bases between. CDR1 and CDR2 from the germline V gene are SGDLS and YYNGEE. The chain's CDR3 is CASSVTLGLTGFTYEQYF. In DNA form, the CDR3 reads TGTGCCAGCAGCGTAACCTTAGGGCTAACAGGGTTTACCTACGAGCAGTACTTC.

The genes are TRBV6-6 and TRBJ2-5, with unresolved D. This CDR3 is built from 13 residues. The V gene lost 11 bases and the J gene lost 5 bases, with 18 bases spanning the gap. The V gene's germline CDR1 is MNHNY and CDR2 SVGAGI (reference sequence). The CDR3 loop is CAGRSGPFETQYF. The CDR3 nucleotides read TGTGCCGGCCGCAGTGGGCCGTTTGAGACCCAGTACTTC.

This clone occurred many times. The V and J genes are TRBV4-3 and TRBJ1-2; D possibly corresponds to TRBD1 (5 bases). CDR3 length: 14 residues. The V gene's germline CDR1 is LGHNA and CDR2 YSLEER. Deletions cut 0 bases from V and 4 bases from J, with 9 bases between. CDR3 residues: CASSQDRGTYGYTF. The DNA of the CDR3 is TGCGCCAGCAGCCAAGATAGGGGAACCTATGGCTACACCTTC.

The chain uses TRBV15 and TRBJ2-5, with 7 bases fitting TRBD1. The CDR3 extends over 15 amino acids. Trimming cost V 6 bases and J 5 bases; bases outside gene matches: 12. The germline gives CDR1 LNHNV, CDR2 YYDKDF (reference sequence). The CDR3 loop is CATRRGQDGRETQYF. CDR3 DNA sequence: TGTGCCACCAGAAGGGGGCAAGACGGCAGGGAGACCCAGTACTTC.

The chain is built from TRBV15 and TRBJ2-7; TRBD1 might be the D (6 bases). The V gene lost 1 base and the J gene lost 0 bases, with 13 bases spanning the gap. This CDR3 is built from 16 residues. Germline V gene lookup returns CDR1 LNHNV and CDR2 YYDKDF (reference sequence). The CDR3, as DNA: TGTGCCACCAGCAGAGTCGAAGGGGACAACTCCTACGAGCAGTACTTC. Its translation: CATSRVEGDNSYEQYF.

The chain couples TRBV9 to TRBJ2-3; D remains unclear. Trimming took off 0 bases at V and 2 bases at J, with 10 bases between the two ends. CDR1 and CDR2 from the germline V gene are SGDLS and YYNGEE. The CDR3 loop spans 15 amino acids. The CDR3 DNA reads TGTGCCAGCAGCGTAGATGGCCCTTCCACAGATACGCAGTATTTT. Protein product: CASSVDGPSTDTQYF.

The chain recombines TRBV11-3 with TRBJ2-2; 10 bases map to TRBD1. Germline CDR1 is SGHNT and CDR2 is YENEEA. The trim removed 5 bases at V and 2 bases at J, leaving 5 bases unmatched. The CDR3 length is 16 residues. As DNA, the CDR3 is TGTGCCAGCAGCCTACGGACAGGGGGAAACACCGGGGAGCTGTTTTTT. Translated, it gives CASSLRTGGNTGELFF.

The chain joins TRBV27 to TRBJ1-2, with a weak D call TRBD1 (6 bases). Between the trimmed V and J ends, which lost 3 bases and 7 bases, there was a span of 12 bases. This CDR3 has 13 amino acids. Germline-derived CDR1 and CDR2 are MNHEY and SMNVEV (reference sequence). The CDR3 loop is CASSFGGRGGYTF. CDR3 coding DNA: TGTGCCAGCAGTTTCGGGGGGCGAGGTGGCTACACCTTC.

This chain connects TRBV2 to TRBJ2-2, with D possibly TRBD2 on 7 matching bases. V lost 5 bases and J 1 base, leaving 11 bases between the germline ends. The CDR3 has 15 amino acids. CDR1 and CDR2 (germline): SNHLY, FYNNEI. The CDR3, as DNA: TGTGCCAGCAGTAGGGGGGGCGGGAACACCGGGGAGCTGTTTTTT. This codes for CASSRGGGNTGELFF.

The table lists this clone with a few counts. The chain combines TRBV11-2 with TRBJ2-1; 13 bases agree with TRBD2. CDR1 and CDR2 from the germline V gene are SGHAT and FQNNGV. The CDR3 totals 14 residues. The V and J ends lost 5 bases and 10 bases, in that order; junction bases with no gene match: 5. The CDR3 nucleotides are TGTGCCAGCAGCCGAGGGGGACTAGCGGGGGAGCAGTTCTTC. This codes for CASSRGGLAGEQFF.

The V gene is TRBV14, the J gene TRBJ1-5, with D hard to call. Germline V gives CDR1 SGHDN, CDR2 FVKESK. This CDR3 spans 15 amino acids. The ends were cut back, 0 bases at V and 4 bases at J, with 10 bases in the middle. The CDR3 sequence: CASSQDVGSNQPQHF. For the CDR3, the DNA is TGTGCCAGCAGCCAAGATGTGGGGAGTAATCAGCCCCAGCATTTT.

The table lists this clone with a few counts. The chain carries TRBV2 and TRBJ2-1, with a possible D match to TRBD1 (5 bases). CDR3 length: 12 residues. CDR1 is SNHLY, CDR2 FYNNEI, per germline. V dropped 7 bases and J dropped 6 bases, with 10 bases sitting between them. The DNA of the CDR3 is TGTGCCAGCATAAGGACAAGCAATGAGCAGTTCTTC. This translates into CASIRTSNEQFF. Full variable domain (outside the CDR3, taken from reference TRBV2 and TRBJ2-1): EPEVTQTPSHQVTQMGQEVILRCVPISNHLYFYWYRQILGQKVEFLVSFYNNEISEKSEIFDDQFSVERPDGSNFTLKIRSTKLEDSAMYFCASIRTSNEQFFGPGTRLTVL.

This clone was found a few times. Mismatch with germline at one junction end may stem from a read error. This CDR3 is CASSQEVGGQKDF. The CDR3 DNA reads as TGCGCCAGCAGCCAAGAAGTGGGGGGACAGAAGGACTTC. The chain carries TRBV4-1 and TRBJ2-7; D perhaps matches TRBD1 (7 bases). CDR3 length equals 13 residues. Germline-derived CDR1 and CDR2 are MGHRA and YSYEKL.

The rearrangement links TRBV7-3 to TRBJ1-2; TRBD1 matches 8 bases. The CDR3 runs 15 residues. The germline V gene encodes CDR1 SGHTA and CDR2 FQGTGA. V was pared by 0 bases and J by 4 bases, with 4 bases of the junction left unmatched. In DNA, the CDR3 is TGTGCCAGCAGCTTAACCGCGGACAGGGCCTATGGCTACACCTTC. It specifies CASSLTADRAYGYTF.